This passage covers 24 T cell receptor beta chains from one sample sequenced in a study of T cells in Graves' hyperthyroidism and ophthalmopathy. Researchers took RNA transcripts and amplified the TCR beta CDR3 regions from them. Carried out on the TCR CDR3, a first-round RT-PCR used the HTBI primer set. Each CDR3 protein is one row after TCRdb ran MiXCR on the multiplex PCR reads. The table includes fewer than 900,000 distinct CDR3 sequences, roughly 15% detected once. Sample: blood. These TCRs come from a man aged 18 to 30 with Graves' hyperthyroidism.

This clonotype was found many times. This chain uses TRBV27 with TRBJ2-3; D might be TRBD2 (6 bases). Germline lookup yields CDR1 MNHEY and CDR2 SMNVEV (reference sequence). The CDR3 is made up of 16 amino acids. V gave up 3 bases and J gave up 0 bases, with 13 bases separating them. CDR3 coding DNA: TGTGCCAGCAGTTTTTTGGGGCGGGATAGCACAGATACGCAGTATTTT. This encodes CASSFLGRDSTDTQYF.

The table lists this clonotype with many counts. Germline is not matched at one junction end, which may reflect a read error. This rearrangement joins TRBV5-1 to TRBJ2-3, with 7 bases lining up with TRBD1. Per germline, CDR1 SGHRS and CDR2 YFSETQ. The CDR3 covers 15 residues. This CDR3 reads CASSLGGRSTDTRYF. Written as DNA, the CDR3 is TGCGCCAGCAGCTTAGGGGGCAGGAGCACAGATACGCGGTATTTT.

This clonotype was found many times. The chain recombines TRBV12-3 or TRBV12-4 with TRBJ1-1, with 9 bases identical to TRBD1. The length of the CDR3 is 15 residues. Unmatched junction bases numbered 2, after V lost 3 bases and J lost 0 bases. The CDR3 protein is CASSFRDRVNTEAFF. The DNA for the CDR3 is TGTGCCAGCAGTTTCCGGGACAGGGTGAACACTGAAGCTTTCTTT.

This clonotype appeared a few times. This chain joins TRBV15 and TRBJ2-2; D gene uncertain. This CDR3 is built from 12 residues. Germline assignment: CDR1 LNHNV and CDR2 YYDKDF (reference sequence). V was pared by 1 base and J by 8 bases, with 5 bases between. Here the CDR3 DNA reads TGTGCCACCAGCAGAGCGGCAGGGGAGCTGTTTTTT. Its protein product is CATSRAAGELFF.

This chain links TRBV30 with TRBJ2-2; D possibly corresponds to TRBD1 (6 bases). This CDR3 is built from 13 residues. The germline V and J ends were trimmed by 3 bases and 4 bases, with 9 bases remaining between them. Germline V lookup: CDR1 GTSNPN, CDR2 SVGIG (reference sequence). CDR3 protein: CAWRTRGTGELFF. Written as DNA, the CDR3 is TGTGCCTGGAGGACCAGGGGCACCGGGGAGCTGTTTTTT.

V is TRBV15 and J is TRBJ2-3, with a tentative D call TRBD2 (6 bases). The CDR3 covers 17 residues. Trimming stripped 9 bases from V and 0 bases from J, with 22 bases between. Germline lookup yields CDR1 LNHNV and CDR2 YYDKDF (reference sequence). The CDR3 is CATRGWAGKSSTDTQYF. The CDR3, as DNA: TGTGCCACTCGGGGATGGGCGGGGAAGTCTAGCACAGATACGCAGTATTTT.

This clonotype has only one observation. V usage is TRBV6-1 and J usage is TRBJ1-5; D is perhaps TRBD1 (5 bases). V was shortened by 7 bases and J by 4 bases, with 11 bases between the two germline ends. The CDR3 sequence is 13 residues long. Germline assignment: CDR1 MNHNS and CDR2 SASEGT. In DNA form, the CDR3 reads TGTGCCAGCATGGGGCAGTGGAATCAGCCCCAGCATTTT. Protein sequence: CASMGQWNQPQHF.

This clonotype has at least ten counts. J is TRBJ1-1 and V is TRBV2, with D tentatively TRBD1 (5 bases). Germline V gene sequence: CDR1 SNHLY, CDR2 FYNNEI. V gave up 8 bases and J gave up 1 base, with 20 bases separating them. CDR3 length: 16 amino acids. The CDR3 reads CASRRVWDGTNTEAFF. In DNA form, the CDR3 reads TGTGCCAGCCGGCGGGTGTGGGACGGAACGAACACTGAAGCTTTCTTT.

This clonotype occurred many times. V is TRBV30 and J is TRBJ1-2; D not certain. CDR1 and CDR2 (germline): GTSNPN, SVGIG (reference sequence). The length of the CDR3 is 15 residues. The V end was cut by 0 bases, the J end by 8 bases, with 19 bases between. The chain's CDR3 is CAWSVGPFGRRGYTF. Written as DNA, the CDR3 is TGTGCCTGGAGTGTAGGCCCTTTCGGACGGCGCGGCTACACCTTC.

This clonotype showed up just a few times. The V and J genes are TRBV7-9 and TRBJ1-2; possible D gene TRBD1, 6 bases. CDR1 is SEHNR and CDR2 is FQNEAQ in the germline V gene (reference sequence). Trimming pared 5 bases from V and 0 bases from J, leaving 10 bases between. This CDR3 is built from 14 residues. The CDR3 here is CASSGRQANYGYTF. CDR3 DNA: TGTGCCAGCAGCGGACGACAGGCTAACTATGGCTACACCTTC.

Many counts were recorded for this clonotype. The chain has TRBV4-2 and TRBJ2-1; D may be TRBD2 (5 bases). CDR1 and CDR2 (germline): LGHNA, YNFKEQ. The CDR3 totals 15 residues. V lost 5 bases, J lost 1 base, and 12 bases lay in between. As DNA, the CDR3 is TGTGCCAGCAGCACCCGGGGTGGATCCTACAATGAGCAGTTCTTC. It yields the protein CASSTRGGSYNEQFF.

The CDR3 spells CASSYSKSGQSFSNEQFF. CDR3 DNA sequence: TGTGCCAGCAGTTACTCGAAGTCCGGACAGAGCTTTTCAAATGAGCAGTTCTTC. The chain joins TRBV6-2 or TRBV6-3 to TRBJ2-1, with a possible D match to TRBD1 (6 bases). This CDR3 spans 18 amino acids. Trimming shortened V by 0 bases and J by 7 bases, and 22 bases separated the two germline ends. Germline V gives CDR1 MNHEY, CDR2 SVGEGT.

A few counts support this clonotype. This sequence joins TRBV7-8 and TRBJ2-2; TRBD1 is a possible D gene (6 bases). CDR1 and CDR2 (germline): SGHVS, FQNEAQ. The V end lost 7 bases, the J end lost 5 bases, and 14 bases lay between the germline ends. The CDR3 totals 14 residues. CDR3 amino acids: CASTSRQATGELFF. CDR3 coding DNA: TGTGCCAGCACCTCCCGACAGGCGACCGGGGAGCTGTTTTTT.

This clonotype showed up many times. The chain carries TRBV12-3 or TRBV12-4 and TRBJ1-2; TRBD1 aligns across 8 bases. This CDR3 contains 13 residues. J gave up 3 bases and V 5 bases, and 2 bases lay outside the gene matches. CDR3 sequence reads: CASSRDRYYGYTF. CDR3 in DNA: TGTGCCAGCAGTCGGGACAGGTACTATGGCTACACCTTC.

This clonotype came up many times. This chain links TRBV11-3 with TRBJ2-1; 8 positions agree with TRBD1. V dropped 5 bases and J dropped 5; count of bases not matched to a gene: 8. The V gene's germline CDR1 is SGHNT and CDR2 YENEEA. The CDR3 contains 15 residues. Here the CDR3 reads CASSPRDRRDNEQFF. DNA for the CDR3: TGTGCCAGCAGCCCCAGGGACAGGAGGGACAATGAGCAGTTCTTC.

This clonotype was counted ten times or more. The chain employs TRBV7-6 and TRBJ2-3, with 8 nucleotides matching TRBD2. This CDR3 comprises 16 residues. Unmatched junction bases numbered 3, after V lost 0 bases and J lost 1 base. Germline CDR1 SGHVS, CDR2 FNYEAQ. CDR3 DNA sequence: TGTGCCAGCAGCTTAGCAACTAGCGGAGGCACAGATACGCAGTATTTT. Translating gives CASSLATSGGTDTQYF.

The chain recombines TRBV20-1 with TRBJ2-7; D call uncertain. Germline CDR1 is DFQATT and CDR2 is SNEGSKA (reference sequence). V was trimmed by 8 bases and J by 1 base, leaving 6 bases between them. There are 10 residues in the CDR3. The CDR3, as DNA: TGCAGTCCAATTTCCTACGAGCAGTACTTC. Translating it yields CSPISYEQYF.

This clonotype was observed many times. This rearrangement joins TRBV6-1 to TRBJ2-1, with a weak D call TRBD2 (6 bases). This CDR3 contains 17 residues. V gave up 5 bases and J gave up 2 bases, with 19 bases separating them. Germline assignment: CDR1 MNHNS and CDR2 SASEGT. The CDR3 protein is CASSWSEPGLPYNEQFF. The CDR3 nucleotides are TGTGCCAGCAGTTGGTCCGAACCGGGACTCCCCTACAATGAGCAGTTCTTC.

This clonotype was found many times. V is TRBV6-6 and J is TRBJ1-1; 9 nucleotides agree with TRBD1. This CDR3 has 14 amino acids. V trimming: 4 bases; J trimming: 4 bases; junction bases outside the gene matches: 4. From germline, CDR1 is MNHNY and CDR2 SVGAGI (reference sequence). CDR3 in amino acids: CASSWTGVGTEAFF. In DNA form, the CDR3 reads TGTGCCAGCAGTTGGACAGGGGTTGGCACTGAAGCTTTCTTT.

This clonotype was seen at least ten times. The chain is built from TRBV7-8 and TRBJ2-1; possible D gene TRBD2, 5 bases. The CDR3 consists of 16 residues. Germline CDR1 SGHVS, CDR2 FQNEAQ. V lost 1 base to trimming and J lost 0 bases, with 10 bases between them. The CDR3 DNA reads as TGTGCCAGCAGCTTAGGAGGTAGCGACTCCTACAATGAGCAGTTCTTC. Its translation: CASSLGGSDSYNEQFF.

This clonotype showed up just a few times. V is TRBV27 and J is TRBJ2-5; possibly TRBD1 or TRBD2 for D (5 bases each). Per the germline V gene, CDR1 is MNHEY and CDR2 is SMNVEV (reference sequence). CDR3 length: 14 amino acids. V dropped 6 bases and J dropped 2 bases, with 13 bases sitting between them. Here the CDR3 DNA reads TGTGCCAGCAGACCCTGGGACGGACAAGAGACCCAGTACTTC. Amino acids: CASRPWDGQETQYF.

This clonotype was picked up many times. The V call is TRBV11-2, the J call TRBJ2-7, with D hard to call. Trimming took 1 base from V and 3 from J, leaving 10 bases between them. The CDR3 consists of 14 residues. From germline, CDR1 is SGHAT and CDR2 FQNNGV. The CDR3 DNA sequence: TGTGCCAGCAGCTTAGGTTTAGGAAACTACGAGCAGTACTTC. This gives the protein CASSLGLGNYEQYF. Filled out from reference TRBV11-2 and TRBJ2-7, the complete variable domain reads EAGVAQSPRYKIIEKRQSVAFWCNPISGHATLYWYQQILGQGPKLLIQFQNNGVVDDSQLPKDRFSAERLKGVDSTLKIQPAKLEDSAVYLCASSLGLGNYEQYFGPGTRLTVT.

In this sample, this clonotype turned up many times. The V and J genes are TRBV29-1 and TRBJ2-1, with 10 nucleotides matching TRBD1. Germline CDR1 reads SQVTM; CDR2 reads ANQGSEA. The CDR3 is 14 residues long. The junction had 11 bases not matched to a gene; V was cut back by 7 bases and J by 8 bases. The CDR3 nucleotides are TGCAGCGCCGGAGGGGGACAGGGGATGGATGAGCAGTTCTTC. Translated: CSAGGGQGMDEQFF.

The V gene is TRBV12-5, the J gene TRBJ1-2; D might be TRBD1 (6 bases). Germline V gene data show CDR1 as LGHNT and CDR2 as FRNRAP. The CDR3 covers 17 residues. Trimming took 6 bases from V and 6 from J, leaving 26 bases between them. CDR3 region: CASGEAGDRQDLHGYTF. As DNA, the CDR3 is TGTGCTAGTGGGGAAGCCGGGGATAGACAGGACTTACATGGCTACACCTTC.